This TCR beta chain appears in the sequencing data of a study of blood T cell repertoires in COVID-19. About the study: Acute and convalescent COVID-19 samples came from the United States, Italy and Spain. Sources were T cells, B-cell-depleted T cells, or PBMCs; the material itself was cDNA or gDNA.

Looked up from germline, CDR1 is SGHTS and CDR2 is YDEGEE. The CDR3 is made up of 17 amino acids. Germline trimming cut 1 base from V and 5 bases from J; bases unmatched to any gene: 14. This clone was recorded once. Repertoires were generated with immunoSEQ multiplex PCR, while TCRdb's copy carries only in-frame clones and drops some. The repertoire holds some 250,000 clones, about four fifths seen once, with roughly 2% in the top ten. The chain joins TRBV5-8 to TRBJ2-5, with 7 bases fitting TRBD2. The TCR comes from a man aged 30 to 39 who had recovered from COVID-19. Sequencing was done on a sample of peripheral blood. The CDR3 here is CASSLWRGFSMVETQYF. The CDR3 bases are TGTGCCAGCAGCTTGTGGCGGGGGTTCTCAATGGTGGAGACCCAGTACTTC.